This T cell receptor beta chain was sequenced for a study of spatial heterogeneity in lung cancer. Findings and caveats of the study: Alpha chains reached an estimated coverage of roughly 7% of tumor T cells, and beta chains about 14%. Higher tumor mutation counts went along with higher counts of expanded intratumoral alpha and beta TCRs.

The time point here: sample taken at primary tumor resection. Without sorting, whole RNA was sequenced from tumor, nontumor lung or frozen PBMC. The library protocol tagged each TCR cDNA with a unique molecular identifier. TCRdb used MiXCR to reprocess the 5' RACE reads, holding one entry per CDR3 protein. This sample has 8,000 to 10,000 distinct CDR3 sequences, with around 9.3% found just once. A remark on this clonotype: Its specificity is not known. One base away lies a much larger clone, so this may be a sequencing read error.

V was clipped by 1 base and J by 3 bases, with 8 bases between them. Per germline, CDR1 SGHRS and CDR2 YFSETQ. This CDR3 comprises 14 residues. The rearrangement uses TRBV5-1 and TRBJ2-1, with D possibly matching TRBD1 (6 bases). The receptor comes from a female donor with early-stage non-small cell lung cancer. The specimen comprised lung tumor tissue, sampled at surgery. This CDR3 reads CASSLTGFYNEQFF. The CDR3 DNA reads TGCGCCAGCAGCTTGACAGGGTTCTACAATGAGCAGTTCTTC.